The clone carrying this T cell receptor (beta chain) was found a few times. What it recognizes is unknown. The study left out patients who had uncontrolled infection, other autoimmune disease, pregnancy or lactation. The investigators amplified TCR beta CDR3 regions from RNA transcripts. First-round RT-PCR targeting the TCR CDR3 was performed with the HTBI primer set. MiXCR, applied by TCRdb to the multiplex PCR reads, yields one record per CDR3 protein. The repertoire has around 690,000 distinct CDR3 sequences, 17% of them found once; the top ten carry roughly a sixth. The data are from a study of T cells in Graves' hyperthyroidism and ophthalmopathy. General study points: Also found in blood were most expanded thyroid clonotypes above 0.001.

The CDR3 length is 15 residues. Per the germline V gene, CDR1 is MDHEN and CDR2 is SYDVKM. Trimming took off 2 bases at V and 3 bases at J, with 14 bases between the two ends. The sample taken for sequencing was blood. The chain recombines TRBV28 with TRBJ2-7; perhaps TRBD1 as D (5 bases). The TCR was taken from a man between 50 and 59 years old with Graves' hyperthyroidism. CDR3 loop: CASSLGDPRGYEQYF. CDR3 nucleotide sequence: TGTGCCAGCAGTTTAGGTGACCCTAGGGGCTACGAGCAGTACTTC.